These T cell receptor beta chains were read from a single sample in a study of cytotoxic CD8 clonotypes in ibrutinib-treated CLL. Generated by immunoSEQ multiplex PCR, the TCRdb table keeps only in-frame clones and is missing some. Of 200,000 to 250,000 clones in the sample, 79% were seen once. The source was PBMCs, collected after 12 months of ibrutinib treatment. These receptors were obtained from a human donor with chronic lymphocytic leukemia. Each CDR3 is given with its conserved first and last residue. A D gene is named only where the DNA matches it firmly. Only part of the rows carry a size: once, few, many, or a class if the clone is expanded.

>TRBV10-2|-|TRBJ2-1|-
CASRNMDPAEFF
TGCGCCAGCAGGAATATGGACCCGGCGGAGTTCTTC
>TRBV30|TRBD1|TRBJ2-7|-
CAWANGQGKEEQYF
TGTGCCTGGGCTAACGGACAGGGAAAGGAAGAGCAGTACTTC
>TRBV6-5|-|TRBJ1-5|-
CASSSPNQPQHF
TGTGCCAGCAGTTCCCCCAATCAGCCCCAGCATTTT
>TRBV28|-|TRBJ2-5|-
CASRPATVGTQYF
TGTGCCAGCAGACCGGCGACAGTGGGGACCCAGTACTTC
>TRBV5-1|-|TRBJ1-1|-
CASSRRGRDTEAFF
TGCGCCAGCAGCCGGAGGGGGAGGGACACTGAAGCTTTCTTT
>TRBV28|-|TRBJ2-7|-
CASSGSGPYEQYF
TGTGCCAGCAGTGGGAGTGGCCCCTACGAGCAGTACTTC
>TRBV5-4|TRBD1|TRBJ2-5|once
CASSLAAGTGGQETQYF
TGTGCCAGCAGCTTGGCGGCCGGGACAGGCGGCCAAGAGACCCAGTACTTC
>TRBV18|-|TRBJ2-4|many
CASSPSDSKNIQYF
TGTGCCAGCTCACCGTCGGATTCCAAAAACATTCAGTACTTC
>TRBV2|TRBD1|TRBJ2-3|-
CASSEQGAFGTDTQYF
TGTGCCAGCAGTGAACAGGGGGCGTTTGGCACAGATACGCAGTATTTT
>TRBV2|-|TRBJ1-5|-
CASRWGEDQPQHF
TGTGCCAGCAGGTGGGGGGAGGATCAGCCCCAGCATTTT
>TRBV18|-|TRBJ2-1|-
CASSPREGEQFF
TGTGCCAGCTCACCACGAGAGGGTGAGCAGTTCTTC
>TRBV23-1|-|TRBJ2-7|-
CASSQSIGPGRRPSAYEQYF
TGCGCCAGCAGTCAATCGATAGGGCCAGGGAGACGCCCCTCGGCCTACGAGCAGTACTTC
>TRBV13|TRBD1|TRBJ2-5|-
CASSPQGAEAQYF
TGTGCCAGCAGCCCCCAGGGGGCTGAGGCCCAGTACTTC
>TRBV7-9|TRBD1|TRBJ1-2|many
CASSPERQGRSGYTF
TGTGCCAGCAGCCCAGAGCGACAGGGGAGGAGCGGCTACACCTTC
>TRBV30|-|TRBJ2-5|-
CAWSVTETQYF
TGTGCCTGGAGTGTAACGGAGACCCAGTACTTC
>TRBV6-5|-|TRBJ1-2|few
CASSPGHVDYGYTF
TGTGCCAGCAGTCCGGGACATGTCGACTATGGCTACACCTTC
>TRBV21-1|-|TRBJ1-5|-
CASSKRAGAEYSNQPQHF
TGTGCCAGCAGCAAACGGGCGGGGGCGGAATATAGCAATCAGCCCCAGCATTTT
>TRBV14|-|TRBJ2-4|-
CASSPGGSWTKNIQYF
TGTGCCAGCAGCCCCGGAGGGTCGTGGACCAAAAACATTCAGTACTTC
>TRBV6-5|-|TRBJ1-4|-
CASSSRTVNEKLFF
TGTGCCAGCAGCAGTCGGACTGTTAATGAAAAACTGTTTTTT
>TRBV25-1|-|TRBJ1-4|many
CASSVPGVGEKLFF
TGTGCCAGCAGTGTGCCAGGGGTGGGTGAAAAACTGTTTTTT
>TRBV19|-|TRBJ1-2|-
CASSIRSGMAFYTF
TGTGCCAGTAGTATAAGATCGGGGATGGCTTTCTACACCTTC
>TRBV4-2|TRBD1|TRBJ1-2|-
CASSQQGQGFNYGYTF
TGTGCCAGCAGCCAACAAGGACAGGGCTTTAACTATGGCTACACCTTC
>TRBV11-2|TRBD2|TRBJ2-7|-
CASSFDSGRAGTEQYF
TGTGCCAGCAGTTTCGACAGCGGGAGGGCCGGGACCGAGCAGTACTTC
>TRBV5-4|TRBD2|TRBJ2-1|-
CASSLWLAGYNEQFF
TGTGCCAGCAGCTTGTGGCTAGCGGGGTACAATGAGCAGTTCTTC
>TRBV29-1|-|TRBJ2-5|-
CSVVVYQETQYF
TGCAGCGTTGTTGTGTACCAAGAGACCCAGTACTTC
>TRBV5-6|-|TRBJ2-1|-
CASSLRVMGLDNEQFF
TGTGCCAGCAGCTTGAGGGTTATGGGACTCGACAATGAGCAGTTCTTC
>TRBV5-1|-|TRBJ1-4|-
CASSSGPNEKLFF
TGCGCCAGCAGCTCGGGACCTAATGAAAAACTGTTTTTT
>TRBV2|-|TRBJ2-3|-
CASTRDSGTDTQYF
TGTGCCAGCACTAGGGACTCCGGCACAGATACGCAGTATTTT
>TRBV7-8|-|TRBJ2-1|-
CASSILGPNNEQFF
TGTGCCAGCAGCATACTAGGGCCAAACAATGAGCAGTTCTTC
>TRBV2|-|TRBJ2-3|once
CASRRDTSTDTQYF
TGTGCCAGCAGGCGGGACACTAGCACAGATACGCAGTATTTT
>TRBV5-1|-|TRBJ2-7|-
CASSKPEPSSEQYF
TGCGCCAGCAGCAAGCCGGAGCCTAGCTCCGAGCAGTACTTC
>TRBV29-1|-|TRBJ2-6|-
CSVEWDAGANVLTF
TGCAGCGTTGAATGGGATGCTGGGGCCAACGTCCTGACTTTC
>TRBV5-8|TRBD2|TRBJ2-3|-
CASSPRTSVSDTQYF
TGTGCCAGCAGCCCACGGACTAGCGTGTCGGATACGCAGTATTTT
>TRBV28|-|TRBJ1-5|-
CASSYPGVPQHF
TGTGCCAGCAGTTATCCGGGGGTGCCCCAGCATTTT
>TRBV13|TRBD1|TRBJ2-7|-
CASSFGQGALHEQYF
TGTGCCAGCAGCTTCGGACAGGGGGCCCTGCACGAGCAGTACTTC
>TRBV7-9|-|TRBJ1-1|-
CASSLALIGVSFF
TGTGCCAGCAGCTTAGCGCTTATCGGGGTTTCTTTCTTT
>TRBV7-8|TRBD1|TRBJ1-5|-
CASSDREGNQPQHF
TGTGCCAGCAGCGACAGGGAGGGCAATCAGCCCCAGCATTTT
>TRBV19|-|TRBJ2-1|-
CASSYRTTYNEQFF
TGTGCCAGTAGTTACAGGACCACCTACAATGAGCAGTTCTTC
>TRBV9|TRBD2|TRBJ2-1|-
CASSPLAGYNEQFF
TGTGCCAGCAGCCCTCTAGCGGGATACAATGAGCAGTTCTTC
>TRBV18|-|TRBJ1-1|-
CASSPPSLANTEAFF
TGTGCCAGCTCACCACCGTCCCTCGCTAACACTGAAGCTTTCTTT
>TRBV5-1|TRBD1|TRBJ2-7|-
CASKLGQGAYEQYF
TGCGCCAGCAAGCTGGGACAGGGGGCATACGAGCAGTACTTC
>TRBV6-6|-|TRBJ2-5|-
CASSYAGSETQYF
TGTGCCAGCAGTTATGCAGGGTCGGAGACCCAGTACTTC
>TRBV10-1|TRBD1|TRBJ2-1|once
CATSGQVANEQFF
TGCGCCACCTCGGGACAGGTCGCCAATGAGCAGTTCTTC
>TRBV29-1|-|TRBJ1-2|-
CSADEDYGYTF
TGCAGCGCCGACGAAGACTATGGCTACACCTTC
>TRBV27|-|TRBJ2-1|-
CASSDMYDEQFF
TGTGCCAGCAGTGACATGTACGATGAGCAGTTCTTC
>TRBV27|TRBD2|TRBJ2-1|-
CASSSGTRGVNEQFF
TGTGCCAGCAGTTCCGGGACTAGGGGTGTTAATGAGCAGTTCTTC
>TRBV19|TRBD2|TRBJ2-1|once
CASSISPMGGYYNEQFF
TGTGCCAGTAGTATATCCCCGATGGGGGGGTATTACAATGAGCAGTTCTTC
>TRBV6-1|-|TRBJ2-7|once
CASSADRYSYEQYF
TGTGCCAGCAGTGCCGACAGGTACTCCTACGAGCAGTACTTC
>TRBV28|TRBD1|TRBJ1-5|-
CASSPGTGVQPQHF
TGTGCCAGCAGTCCCGGGACAGGGGTTCAGCCCCAGCATTTT
>TRBV14|TRBD1|TRBJ1-1|-
CASSQTRDRGKNTEAFF
TGTGCCAGCAGCCAAACCCGGGACAGGGGGAAGAACACTGAAGCTTTCTTT
>TRBV6-5|TRBD1|TRBJ1-2|-
CASSYSGQGASGYTF
TGTGCCAGCAGTTACTCGGGACAGGGTGCTTCGGGCTACACCTTC
>TRBV6-5|-|TRBJ1-2|-
CAKPIGGYTF
TGTGCCAAACCTATCGGTGGCTACACCTTC
>TRBV13|-|TRBJ2-2|-
CASSLEVRGDDYLFGELFF
TGTGCCAGCAGCTTAGAGGTCAGAGGTGACGATTACCTATTTGGGGAGCTGTTTTTT
>TRBV2|-|TRBJ2-5|-
CASMGFLGETQYF
TGTGCCAGCATGGGGTTTCTGGGGGAGACCCAGTACTTC
>TRBV19|-|TRBJ2-5|-
CASSMTTLGTQYF
TGTGCCAGTAGTATGACGACATTGGGGACCCAGTACTTC